The rows below give T cell receptor beta chains drawn from one sample of a study of cytotoxic CD8 clonotypes in ibrutinib-treated CLL. Measured with immunoSEQ multiplex PCR; TCRdb has only the in-frame clones, and not every one. The profile shows about 140,000 clones, more than 70% of them singletons. The sample was PBMCs, taken after 36 months of ibrutinib treatment. All receptors derive from a human donor with chronic lymphocytic leukemia. Each CDR3 is given with its conserved first and last residue.

V: TRBV6-6
CDR3: CATGNQPQHF

V: TRBV18
CDR3: CASSPLAGRFVELFF

V: TRBV6-1
CDR3: CASSDAGRETQYF

V: TRBV28
CDR3: CASSFSDRPNYGYTF

V: TRBV5-1
CDR3: CASSLVALAGGNEQFF

V: TRBV28
CDR3: CASRGANQPQHF

V: TRBV5-4
CDR3: CASSGETQYF

V: TRBV6-5
CDR3: CASSYSTTSYNEKLFF

V: TRBV19
CDR3: CASSISWGKPQHF

V: TRBV6-5
CDR3: CATTRTPGYGYTF

V: TRBV2
CDR3: CASSDGLAWNEQFF

V: TRBV18
CDR3: CASSPPGLTTKGYTF

V: TRBV7-3
CDR3: CASSKGLAGVTDTQYF

V: TRBV7-8
CDR3: CASSLRAGANRGEQYF

V: TRBV7-3
CDR3: CASSRGDQPQHF

V: TRBV29-1
CDR3: CSVEMGAGTGYTF

V: TRBV11-2
CDR3: CASSLERLAGTYEQYF

V: TRBV2
CDR3: CASKFGGSVTGELFF

V: TRBV4-1
CDR3: CASSQVEGHNQPQHF

V: TRBV7-9
CDR3: CASSFDNHQETQYF

V: TRBV28
CDR3: CASRKPPGQGYYGYTF

V: TRBV10-3
CDR3: CAISESGRYEQYF

V: TRBV7-9
CDR3: CASSTDSQPQHF

V: TRBV5-1
CDR3: CASSPDVGGSSYNEQFF

V: TRBV5-4
CDR3: CASSIPNSLDYGYTF

V: TRBV6-5
CDR3: CASSLPGHSYEQYF

V: TRBV6-1
CDR3: CASRGSNQPQHF

V: TRBV5-1
CDR3: CASSLQGDYGYTF

V: TRBV7-2
CDR3: CASSLGLAGQYTQYF

V: TRBV10-3
CDR3: CASQVGGGGNEQFF

V: TRBV7-9
CDR3: CASSFFAGSYEQYF

V: TRBV27
CDR3: CASNNYGNEQFF

V: TRBV6-1
CDR3: CAITKERARGYGYTF

V: TRBV7-2
CDR3: CASSYTLVAGDSSTDTQYF

V: TRBV11-2
CDR3: CASSLVPGAMGYGYTF

V: TRBV6-1
CDR3: CASSEPGRHEKLFF

V: TRBV10-1
CDR3: CASGRTGSPEAFF

V: TRBV7-8
CDR3: CASSLGVTTTGELFF

V: TRBV7-9
CDR3: CASRGGQINYGYTF

V: TRBV6-5
CDR3: CASLDGDMNTEAFF